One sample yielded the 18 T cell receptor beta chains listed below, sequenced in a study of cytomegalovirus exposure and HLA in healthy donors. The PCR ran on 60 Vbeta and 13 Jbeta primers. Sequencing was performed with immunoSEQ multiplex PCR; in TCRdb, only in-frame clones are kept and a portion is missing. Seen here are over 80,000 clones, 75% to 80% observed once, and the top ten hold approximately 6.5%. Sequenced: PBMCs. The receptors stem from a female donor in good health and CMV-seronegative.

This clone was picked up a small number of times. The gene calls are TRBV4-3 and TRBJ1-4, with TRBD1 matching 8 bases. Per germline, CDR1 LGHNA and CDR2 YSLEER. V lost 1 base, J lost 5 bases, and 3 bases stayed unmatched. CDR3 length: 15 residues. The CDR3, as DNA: TGCGCCAGCAGCCAAGGGACAGGGATAAATGAAAAACTGTTTTTT. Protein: CASSQGTGINEKLFF.

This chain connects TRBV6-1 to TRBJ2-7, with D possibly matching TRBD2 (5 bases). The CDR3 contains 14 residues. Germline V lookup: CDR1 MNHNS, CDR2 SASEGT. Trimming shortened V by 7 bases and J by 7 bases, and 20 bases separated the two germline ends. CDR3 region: CASIVSMITGEQYF. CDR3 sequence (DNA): TGTGCCAGCATCGTCAGCATGATCACGGGGGAGCAGTACTTC.

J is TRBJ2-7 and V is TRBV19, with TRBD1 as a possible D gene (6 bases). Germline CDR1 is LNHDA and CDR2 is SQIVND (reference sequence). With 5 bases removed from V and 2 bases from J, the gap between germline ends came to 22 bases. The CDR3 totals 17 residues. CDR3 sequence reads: CASSSDGVGDIAYEQYF. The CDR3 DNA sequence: TGTGCCAGTAGTTCGGACGGTGTTGGGGACATAGCCTACGAGCAGTACTTC. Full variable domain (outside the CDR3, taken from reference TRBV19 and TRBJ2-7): DGGITQSPKYLFRKEGQNVTLSCEQNLNHDAMYWYRQDPGQGLRLIYYSQIVNDFQKGDIAEGYSVSREKKESFPLTVTSAQKNPTAFYLCASSSDGVGDIAYEQYFGPGTRLTVT.

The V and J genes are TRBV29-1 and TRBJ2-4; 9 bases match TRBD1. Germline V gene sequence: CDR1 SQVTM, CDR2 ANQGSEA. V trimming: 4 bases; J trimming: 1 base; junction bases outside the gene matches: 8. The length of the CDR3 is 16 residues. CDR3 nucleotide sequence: TGCAGCGTTGTCGGACAGGGGCCTGGGGCCAAAAACATTCAGTACTTC. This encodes CSVVGQGPGAKNIQYF.

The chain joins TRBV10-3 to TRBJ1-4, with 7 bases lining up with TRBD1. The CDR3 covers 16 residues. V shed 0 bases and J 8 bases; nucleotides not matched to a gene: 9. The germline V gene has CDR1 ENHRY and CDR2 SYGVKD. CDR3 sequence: CAISESQTGQPEKLFF. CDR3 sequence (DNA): TGTGCCATCAGTGAGTCCCAGACAGGGCAACCCGAAAAACTGTTTTTT.

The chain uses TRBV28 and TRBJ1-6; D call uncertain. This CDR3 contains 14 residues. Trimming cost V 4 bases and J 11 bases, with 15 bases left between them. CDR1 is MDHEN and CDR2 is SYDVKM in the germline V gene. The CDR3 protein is CASSSPTAGTPLHF. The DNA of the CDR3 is TGTGCCAGCAGTTCCCCCACCGCGGGGACACCCCTCCACTTT. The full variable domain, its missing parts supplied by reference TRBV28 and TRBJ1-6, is DVKVTQSSRYLVKRTGEKVFLECVQDMDHENMFWYRQDPGLGLRLIYFSYDVKMKEKGDIPEGYSVSREKKERFSLILESASTNQTSMYLCASSSPTAGTPLHFGNGTRLTVT.

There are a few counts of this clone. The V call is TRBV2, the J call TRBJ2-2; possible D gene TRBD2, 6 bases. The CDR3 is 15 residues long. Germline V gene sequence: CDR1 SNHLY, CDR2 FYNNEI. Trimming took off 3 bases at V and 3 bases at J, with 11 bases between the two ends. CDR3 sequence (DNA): TGTGCCAGCAGTGAGGAGGGGATCTACACCGGGGAGCTGTTTTTT. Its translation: CASSEEGIYTGELFF.

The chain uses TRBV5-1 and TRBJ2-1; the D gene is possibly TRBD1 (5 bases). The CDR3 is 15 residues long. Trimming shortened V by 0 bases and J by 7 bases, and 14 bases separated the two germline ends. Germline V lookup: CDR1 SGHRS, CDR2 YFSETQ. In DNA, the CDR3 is TGCGCCAGCAGCTTGGATGGGGCGCGTGGGAATGAGCAGTTCTTC. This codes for CASSLDGARGNEQFF.

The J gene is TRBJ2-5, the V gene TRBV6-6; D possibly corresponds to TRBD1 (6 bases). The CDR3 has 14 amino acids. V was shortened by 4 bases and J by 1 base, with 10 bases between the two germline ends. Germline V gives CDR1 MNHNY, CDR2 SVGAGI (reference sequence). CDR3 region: CASSSTGSQETQYF. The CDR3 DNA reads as TGTGCCAGCAGTTCTACAGGGTCCCAAGAGACCCAGTACTTC.

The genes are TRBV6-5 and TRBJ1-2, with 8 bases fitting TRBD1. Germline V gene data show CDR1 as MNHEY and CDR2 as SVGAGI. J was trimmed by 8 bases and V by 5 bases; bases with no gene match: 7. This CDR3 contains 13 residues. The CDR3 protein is CASSRTGFEGYTF. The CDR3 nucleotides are TGTGCCAGCAGTCGGACAGGGTTCGAGGGCTACACCTTC.

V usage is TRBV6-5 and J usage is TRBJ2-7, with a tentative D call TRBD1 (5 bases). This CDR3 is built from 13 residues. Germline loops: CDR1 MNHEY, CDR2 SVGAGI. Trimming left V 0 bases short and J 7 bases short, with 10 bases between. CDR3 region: CASSYSWSGEQYF. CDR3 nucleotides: TGTGCCAGCAGTTACTCCTGGTCAGGGGAGCAGTACTTC.

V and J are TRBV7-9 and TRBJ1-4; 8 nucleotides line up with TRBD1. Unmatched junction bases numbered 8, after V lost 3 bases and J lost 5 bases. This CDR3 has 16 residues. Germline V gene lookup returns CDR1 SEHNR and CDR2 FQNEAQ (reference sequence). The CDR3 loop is CASSFLGQGVNEKLFF. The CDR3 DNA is TGTGCCAGCAGCTTCCTAGGACAGGGCGTAAATGAAAAACTGTTTTTT.

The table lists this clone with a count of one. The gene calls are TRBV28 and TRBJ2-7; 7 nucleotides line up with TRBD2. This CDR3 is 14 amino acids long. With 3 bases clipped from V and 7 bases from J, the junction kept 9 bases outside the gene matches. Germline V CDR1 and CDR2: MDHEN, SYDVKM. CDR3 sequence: CASSFPRETSEQYF. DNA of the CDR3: TGTGCCAGCAGTTTCCCGCGGGAGACATCGGAGCAGTACTTC.

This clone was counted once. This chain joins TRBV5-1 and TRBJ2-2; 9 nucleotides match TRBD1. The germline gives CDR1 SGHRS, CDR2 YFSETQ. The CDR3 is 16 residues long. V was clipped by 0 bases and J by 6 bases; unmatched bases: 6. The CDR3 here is CASSLAGTGRPGELFF. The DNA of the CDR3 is TGCGCCAGCAGCTTGGCCGGGACAGGGAGGCCCGGGGAGCTGTTTTTT.

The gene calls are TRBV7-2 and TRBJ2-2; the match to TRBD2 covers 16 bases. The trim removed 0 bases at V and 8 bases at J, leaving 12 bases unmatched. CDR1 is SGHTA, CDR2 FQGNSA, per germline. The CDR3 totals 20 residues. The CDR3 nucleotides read TGTGCCAGCAGCTTAGCGATGGGACTAGCGGGGGGGCGACCTCAGGGGGAGCTGTTTTTT. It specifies CASSLAMGLAGGRPQGELFF. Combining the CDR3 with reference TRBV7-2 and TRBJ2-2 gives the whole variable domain GAGVSQSPSNKVTEKGKDVELRCDPISGHTALYWYRQSLGQGLEFLIYFQGNSAPDKSGLPSDRFSAERTGGSVSTLTIQRTQQEDSAVYLCASSLAMGLAGGRPQGELFFGEGSRLTVL.

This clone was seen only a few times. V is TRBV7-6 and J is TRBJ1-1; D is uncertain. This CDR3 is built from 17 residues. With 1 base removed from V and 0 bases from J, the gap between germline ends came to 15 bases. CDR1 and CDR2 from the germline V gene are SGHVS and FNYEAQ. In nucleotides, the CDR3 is TGTGCCAGCAGCTTAGGTGTTGGGCTGATCATGAACACTGAAGCTTTCTTT. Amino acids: CASSLGVGLIMNTEAFF.

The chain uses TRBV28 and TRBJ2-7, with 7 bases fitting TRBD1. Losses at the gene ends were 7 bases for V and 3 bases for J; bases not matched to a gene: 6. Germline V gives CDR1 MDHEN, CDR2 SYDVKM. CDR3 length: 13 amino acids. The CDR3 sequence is CASTFGQVYEQYF. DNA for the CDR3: TGTGCCAGCACCTTCGGACAGGTCTACGAGCAGTACTTC.

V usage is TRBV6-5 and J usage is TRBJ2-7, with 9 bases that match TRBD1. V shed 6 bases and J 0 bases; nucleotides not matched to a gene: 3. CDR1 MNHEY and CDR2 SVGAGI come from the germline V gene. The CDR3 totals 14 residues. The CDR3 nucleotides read TGTGCCAGCAGGACAGGGGGGACCTCCTACGAGCAGTACTTC. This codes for CASRTGGTSYEQYF.